This section outlines one T cell receptor beta chain sequence together with its context. Its target is not known. Generation of TCR cDNA used 5'RACE template switching (which added a universal primer site and UMIs). From the 5' RACE reads, TCRdb called clonotypes with MiXCR, one entry per CDR3 protein. This sample has some 350,000 distinct CDR3 sequences, with 6.2% found just once. This record belongs to a study of T cells after yellow fever vaccination. General observations from the study: High-abundance clonotypes from the bulk population could contaminate FACS-sorted repertoires. The booster saw the reappearance of most primary-vaccination clones (roughly 97% CD4, around 90% CD8).

Trimming took off 2 bases at V and 2 bases at J, with 10 bases between the two ends. The CDR3 is 14 amino acids. Sample: PBMCs, taken 5 days after the yellow fever booster vaccination. The clonotype originates from a man under 40 who received the YFV17D yellow fever vaccine. V and J are TRBV12-3 or TRBV12-4 and TRBJ2-7, with no clear D. The CDR3 loop reads CASSLLAGPYEQYF. CDR3 nucleotide sequence: TGTGCCAGCAGTTTATTGGCAGGACCCTACGAGCAGTACTTC.